This entry features one TCR beta chain sequence. This clonotype was observed a few times. Its antigen specificity is not known. Nothing much larger sits one base from this clone, and base qualities are not available. The sample's treatment or condition label, in plain terms: live attenuated yellow fever vaccine strain. Two biological replicates of bulk PBMCs were collected at each blood-draw timepoint. A standard Ficoll-Paque protocol was used to isolate PBMCs from peripheral blood. TriZol was used to extract RNA from bulk PBMCs, from CD4 and CD8 fractions, and from dextramer-positive and dextramer-negative fractions. The data stem from a study of T cells after yellow fever vaccination (dated 2019 in TCRdb). At the level of the whole study: The SMART-Seq v4 Ultra Low Input RNA kit was used to prepare libraries from fractions with low cell numbers. Two healthy male donors made up the cohort, one aged 18 to 29 years and the other aged 30 to 40 years. To follow T-cell clones before and after both primary and booster YFV17D yellow fever vaccination, bulk TCR alpha and beta repertoires underwent longitudinal sequencing. Bulk PBMC replicates and cell subsets were isolated from blood drawn at multiple timepoints before and after both primary and secondary immunization. Summary of the overall study and its limitations: Because abundant contaminating clonotypes from the bulk population could be contained in FACS-sorted repertoires, computational filtering was required. The secondary T-cell response was found to be weaker but faster than the primary response, with a peak reached on day 5 rather than on day 15. Most clones expanded after primary vaccination were re-detected after the booster (almost 98% of CD4 and more than 70% of CD8), suggesting broad memory maintenance. A small share of clonotypes was detected in both CD4 and CD8 compartments, with the overlap likely arising from convergent recombination. The study included only a couple of donors, which limits how far the findings can be generalized.

TCR cDNA was made using 5'RACE template switching, a step that added a universal primer site and unique molecular identifiers. Priming for cDNA synthesis came from both the TCR alpha and TCR beta constant segments. Libraries were amplified in two PCR steps, with sample barcodes and sequencing adapters added in the second step. Sequencing of the libraries was done on either Illumina HiSeq 2500 (2x100 bp) or NovaSeq (2x150 bp). The published analysis was carried out like this. Reads were demultiplexed and collapsed into UMI consensus sequences with MIGEC, and V(D)J alignment was performed with MiXCR. Vaccine-responding clonotypes were identified with edgeR using replicate PBMC samples, with FDR below 0.01 and a log2 fold change above 5 up to day 15 being required. Each bulk clonotype received a CD4 or CD8 identity based on whether the sequenced CD4 or CD8 repertoire contained that clonotype at higher abundance. TCRdb reprocessing: public reads trimmed at Q25 with fastp, clones called with MiXCR, in-frame beta chains kept. A single entry per CDR3 protein holds the most common genes and DNA from its merged rows. The V and J calls follow TCRdb's processing rather than the paper's. This sample lists approximately 300,000 distinct CDR3 sequences; 7.5% to 9% were detected once. Under 20% of the sample belongs to the ten largest clones.

The sequence was obtained from a man younger than 35 who received the YFV17D yellow fever vaccine. The starting material was PBMCs, obtained on the day of the first yellow fever vaccination.

The DNA is as follows: TGTGCCAGCAGTCCACAGCGGGGGGATGTCTACGAGCAGTACTTC. This yields the protein CASSPQRGDVYEQYF. The chain joins TRBV27 to TRBJ2-7; the junction holds 9 bases that match TRBD2. Trimming takes 5 bases off V and 3 bases off J; junction bases not matched to a gene: 8. Via the germline V gene (reference sequence), CDR1 is MNHEY and CDR2 SMNVEV. The CDR3 measures 15 amino acids from cysteine to phenylalanine. The entry retains the CDR3 DNA only, 45 bases that are in frame from base 1.